These 26 T cell receptor beta chains came from one sample sequenced in a study of Graves' ophthalmopathy and Graves' hyperthyroidism. Amplifying from RNA transcripts, the study obtained TCR beta CDR3 regions. HTBI primers served in a first-round RT-PCR, which a second-round multiplex PCR followed. A single record per CDR3 protein comes from TCRdb applying MiXCR to the multiplex PCR reads. Of some 210,000 distinct CDR3 sequences listed, approximately 29% are singletons. Material for sequencing was peripheral blood. These receptors were collected from a man between 50 and 59 years old with Graves' ophthalmopathy.

This clonotype was observed at least ten times. The rearrangement joins TRBV4-1 to TRBJ1-2; the D gene is possibly TRBD1 (5 bases). CDR1 and CDR2 from the germline V gene are MGHRA and YSYEKL. This CDR3 has 17 residues. Trimming cost V 0 bases and J 9 bases, with 23 bases left between them. This chain's CDR3 is CASSQEALQGLGGSYTF. DNA for the CDR3: TGCGCCAGCAGCCAAGAGGCCCTTCAGGGCTTGGGGGGTAGCTACACCTTC.

This clonotype has ten or more counts. This chain connects TRBV6-5 to TRBJ2-5, with TRBD1 identical over 7 bases. The germline V gene encodes CDR1 MNHEY and CDR2 SVGAGI. The CDR3 loop spans 14 amino acids. Trimming removed 6 bases from V and 4 bases from J; junction bases left unmatched: 8. CDR3: CASSRQGSGETQYF. CDR3 nucleotides: TGTGCCAGCAGCAGACAGGGCTCGGGAGAGACCCAGTACTTC.

In this sample, this clonotype turned up many times. This chain joins TRBV19 and TRBJ2-7, with 10 bases identical to TRBD1. This CDR3 has 19 amino acids. Germline lookup yields CDR1 LNHDA and CDR2 SQIVND (reference sequence). The V and J ends lost 5 bases and 3 bases, in that order; junction bases with no gene match: 19. In nucleotides, the CDR3 is TGTGCCAGTAGTCAAGGACTGTCCGGGACAGGGGTTCCCGACTACGAGCAGTACTTC. Protein product: CASSQGLSGTGVPDYEQYF.

This clonotype was seen at least ten times. The CDR3 DNA is TGTGCCAGCGGACGTCTTCAGGGTGGGGATCAGCCCCAGCATTTT. This sequence encodes CASGRLQGGDQPQHF. The rearrangement links TRBV6-5 to TRBJ1-5, with D perhaps matching TRBD1 (5 bases). The ends were cut back, 8 bases at V and 5 bases at J, with 19 bases in the middle. The CDR3 totals 15 residues. Germline loops: CDR1 MNHEY, CDR2 SVGAGI.

This clonotype was recorded at least ten times. The chain joins TRBV7-2 to TRBJ1-2, with a possible D match to TRBD1 (5 bases). This CDR3 contains 16 residues. Germline assignment: CDR1 SGHTA and CDR2 FQGNSA. The V and J ends lost 1 base and 5 bases respectively, with 17 bases between them. The CDR3 coding sequence is TGTGCCAGCAGCTTAGTAGACAGCTCTATGGAATATGGCTACACCTTC. Its translation: CASSLVDSSMEYGYTF. Looking up the rest from reference TRBV7-2 and TRBJ1-2 gives the full variable domain: GAGVSQSPSNKVTEKGKDVELRCDPISGHTALYWYRQSLGQGLEFLIYFQGNSAPDKSGLPSDRFSAERTGGSVSTLTIQRTQQEDSAVYLCASSLVDSSMEYGYTFGSGTRLTVV.

This clonotype has ten or more counts. The chain has TRBV7-2 and TRBJ2-7, with 9 bases identical to TRBD2. CDR1 and CDR2 from the germline V gene are SGHTA and FQGNSA. The CDR3 sequence is 13 residues long. Trimming removed 5 bases from V and 6 bases from J; junction bases left unmatched: 5. The CDR3 is CASSRGRGGEQYF. CDR3 in DNA: TGTGCCAGCAGCCGCGGGAGGGGGGGCGAGCAGTACTTC.

This chain uses TRBV27 with TRBJ2-7; possibly TRBD2 for D (10 bases). The V end lost 5 bases, the J end lost 2 bases, and 19 bases lay between the germline ends. The CDR3 totals 16 residues. CDR1 and CDR2 (germline): MNHEY, SMNVEV (reference sequence). Here the CDR3 DNA reads TGTGCCAGCAGTCCACTAGCGGGACAGGGCCCCTACGAGCAGTACTTC. It encodes CASSPLAGQGPYEQYF.

This clonotype was recorded at least ten times. Germline is not matched at one junction end, which may reflect a read error. V is TRBV6-1 and J is TRBJ2-7; D might be TRBD2 (7 bases). Germline-derived CDR1 and CDR2 are MNHNS and SASEGT. The CDR3 consists of 17 residues. The CDR3 sequence: CASREVGASSGPYEQYF. In DNA form, the CDR3 reads TGTGCCAGCAGGGAAGTGGGGGCTTCTAGCGGACCCTACGAGCAGTACTTC.

V and J are TRBV11-2 and TRBJ2-7; 10 nucleotides align to TRBD1. Germline V CDR1 and CDR2: SGHAT, FQNNGV. CDR3 length: 18 residues. V lost 5 bases to trimming and J lost 0 bases; unmatched junction nucleotides: 13. The CDR3 nucleotides are TGTGCCAGCAGCGTCCGGGACAGGGGTCCCTCCCACTCCTACGAGCAGTACTTC. Translation: CASSVRDRGPSHSYEQYF.

The sample holds a few counts of this clonotype. One junction end does not reproduce the germline sequence, and a read error may be involved. This rearrangement joins TRBV3-1 to TRBJ2-2; TRBD1 might be the D (5 bases). The CDR3 runs 13 residues. Germline V gene sequence: CDR1 LGHDT, CDR2 YNNKEL (reference sequence). CDR3 DNA: TGTGCCAGCGGCCAAAGGGGAACCGGGGAGCTGTTTTTT. Translation: CASGQRGTGELFF. The variable domain in full, completed from reference TRBV3-1 and TRBJ2-2, reads DTAVSQTPKYLVTQMGNDKSIKCEQNLGHDTMYWYKQDSKKFLKIMFSYNNKELIINETVPNRFSPKSPDKAHLNLHINSLELGDSAVYFCASGQRGTGELFFGEGSRLTVL.

This clonotype came up once. The chain couples TRBV7-3 to TRBJ1-6; 7 bases are a match to TRBD1. V lost 0 bases and J lost 10; bases outside the gene matches: 0. This CDR3 has 13 amino acids. CDR1 is SGHTA, CDR2 FQGTGA, per germline. DNA of the CDR3: TGTGCCAGCAGCTTAACAGGGGGCTCACCCCTCCACTTT. Translated: CASSLTGGSPLHF.

This clonotype came up many times. This chain uses TRBV11-1 with TRBJ1-5, with D possibly being TRBD1 (6 bases). Germline V gene sequence: CDR1 SGHAT, CDR2 FQDESV (reference sequence). The V end was cut by 1 base, the J end by 5 bases, with 6 bases between. The CDR3 totals 13 residues. The CDR3 DNA follows: TGTGCCAGCAGCTTAGACAGGGATCAGCCCCAGCATTTT. Its translation is CASSLDRDQPQHF.

The J gene is TRBJ2-7, the V gene TRBV7-2; 14 bases are a match to TRBD2. Looked up from germline, CDR1 is SGHTA and CDR2 is FQGNSA. V shed 8 bases and J 4 bases; nucleotides not matched to a gene: 4. The CDR3 contains 14 residues. The CDR3 DNA follows: TGTGCCAGCTCGGGACTAGCGGGAGCTTACGAGCAGTACTTC. Amino acids: CASSGLAGAYEQYF.

There are many counts of this clonotype. This rearrangement joins TRBV6-5 to TRBJ1-1; D call uncertain. Trimming cost V 0 bases and J 5 bases, with 13 bases left between them. This CDR3 region has 15 residues. Germline CDR1 reads MNHEY; CDR2 reads SVGAGI. CDR3 residues: CASSYSITGETEAFF. The CDR3 nucleotides are TGTGCCAGCAGTTACTCGATTACCGGGGAGACTGAAGCTTTCTTT.

In its sample, this clonotype was seen many times. V usage is TRBV27 and J usage is TRBJ2-2; 8 bases align to TRBD2. V lost 7 bases, J lost 10 bases, and 14 bases stayed unmatched. CDR3 length: 15 amino acids. Germline values: CDR1 MNHEY, CDR2 SMNVEV (reference sequence). The CDR3 loop is CASTPVAAGASELFF. The CDR3 DNA follows: TGTGCCAGCACCCCTGTAGCAGCGGGGGCCTCGGAGCTGTTTTTT.

This clonotype has at least ten counts. Since a much larger clone is just one base distant, this may be a read error. The chain joins TRBV28 to TRBJ1-5; the match to TRBD1 covers 7 bases. V lost 7 bases, J lost 8 bases, and 14 bases stayed unmatched. Looked up from germline, CDR1 is MDHEN and CDR2 is SYDVKM. The CDR3 runs to 15 residues. The CDR3 DNA reads TGTGCCAGCAAACCGGGACAGAATCGGGGTGAGCCCCAGCATTTT. Protein: CASKPGQNRGEPQHF.

The table lists this clonotype with a count of one. V and J are TRBV12-3 or TRBV12-4 and TRBJ2-5; 10 bases fit TRBD2. The CDR3 is made up of 15 amino acids. Trimming cost V 7 bases and J 5 bases; bases outside gene matches: 10. The CDR3 nucleotides read TGTGCCAGCACCCCAGCGGGAGGGTCCGGGGAGACCCAGTACTTC. Its translation is CASTPAGGSGETQYF.

The V call is TRBV7-8, the J call TRBJ2-5, with TRBD2 matching 7 bases. Per germline, CDR1 SGHVS and CDR2 FQNEAQ. This CDR3 contains 14 residues. V dropped 3 bases and J dropped 5; count of bases not matched to a gene: 6. The CDR3 region is CASSFAGVDETQYF. Written as DNA, the CDR3 is TGTGCCAGCAGCTTTGCGGGAGTGGACGAGACCCAGTACTTC.

This chain uses TRBV7-3 with TRBJ1-5; no definite D call. Germline CDR1 and CDR2: SGHTA and FQGTGA. There are 13 residues in the CDR3. V dropped 5 bases and J dropped 7 bases, with 12 bases sitting between them. CDR3 sequence (DNA): TGTGCCAGCAGCGTCCTACCGGGACAGCCCCAGCATTTT. Translation: CASSVLPGQPQHF.

This clonotype was counted at least ten times. This sequence joins TRBV6-2 or TRBV6-3 and TRBJ1-3; D unclear. The CDR3 totals 15 residues. Germline-derived CDR1 and CDR2 are MNHEY and SVGEGT. V was clipped by 7 bases and J by 0 bases, with 13 bases between them. The DNA for the CDR3 is TGTGCCAGCACCCGGGGAGGTGGCTCTGGAAACACCATATATTTT. Translating it yields CASTRGGGSGNTIYF.

This clonotype appeared many times. The chain employs TRBV7-9 and TRBJ1-6, with 9 bases aligning to TRBD1. The germline V gene encodes CDR1 SEHNR and CDR2 FQNEAQ (reference sequence). The CDR3 contains 16 residues. The V and J ends lost 3 bases and 13 bases, in that order; junction bases with no gene match: 13. The CDR3 sequence is CASSFPGQGGSVPLHF. The CDR3 nucleotides read TGTGCCAGCAGCTTTCCGGGACAGGGAGGGAGTGTCCCCCTCCACTTT.

This clonotype was recorded at least ten times. V is TRBV5-8 and J is TRBJ2-7; TRBD1 matches at 7 bases. This CDR3 has 15 residues. Looked up from germline, CDR1 is SGHTS and CDR2 is YDEGEE. Germline trimming cut 4 bases from V and 0 bases from J; bases unmatched to any gene: 7. The CDR3 sequence: CASSGWTGSSYEQYF. The CDR3 DNA is TGTGCCAGCAGCGGCTGGACAGGAAGCTCCTACGAGCAGTACTTC.

This clonotype was seen ten or more times. This chain joins TRBV7-9 and TRBJ2-7, with D perhaps TRBD1 (6 bases). This CDR3 has 14 amino acids. The germline V gene has CDR1 SEHNR and CDR2 FQNEAQ (reference sequence). Trimming took off 4 bases at V and 1 base at J, with 11 bases between the two ends. This CDR3 is CASSSKGDSYEQYF. CDR3 coding DNA: TGTGCCAGCAGCTCTAAGGGGGATTCCTACGAGCAGTACTTC.

V is TRBV6-2 or TRBV6-3 and J is TRBJ1-2; 9 bases agree with TRBD1. CDR1 and CDR2 (germline): MNHEY, SVGEGT. The CDR3 sequence is 13 residues long. The V segment lost 6 bases and the J segment 6 bases; nucleotides outside the gene matches: 5. CDR3 amino acids: CASRGTGSNGYTF. The CDR3 DNA sequence: TGTGCCAGCAGAGGGACAGGGAGCAATGGCTACACCTTC.

CDR3 DNA: TGTGCCAGCAGTGCTAAATCGGACCTCCCTGCCGGGGAGCTGTTTTTT. Encoded protein: CASSAKSDLPAGELFF. The V gene is TRBV12-3 or TRBV12-4, the J gene TRBJ2-2, with unresolved D. The CDR3 loop spans 16 amino acids. Trimming took off 5 bases at V and 6 bases at J, with 19 bases between the two ends.

This clonotype showed up many times. The chain employs TRBV28 and TRBJ1-5; D might be TRBD1 (5 bases). Germline CDR1 is MDHEN and CDR2 is SYDVKM. Trimming stripped 8 bases from V and 2 bases from J, with 13 bases between. This CDR3 has 14 amino acids. The CDR3 loop reads CASGGTSGNQPQHF. CDR3 DNA: TGTGCCAGCGGAGGGACTTCGGGCAATCAGCCCCAGCATTTT.